This T cell receptor (beta chain) was recovered during a study of shared clonotypes between healthy human individuals. The study's findings and limits: Compared with clonotypes that all four donors shared, non-shared clonotypes had lower generation probabilities. Exclusively blood specimens were collected; tissue repertoires likely differ.

This clone was seen a few times. The antigen is unknown. Generated by immunoSEQ multiplex PCR, the TCRdb table keeps only in-frame clones and is missing some. The sample has more than 1 million clones; 75% to 80% are singletons. From CD4+ cells came CD45RA+ naive and CD45RA-negative memory subsets. CDR1 LNHDA and CDR2 SQIVND come from the germline V gene (reference sequence). V lost 5 bases and J lost 2; bases outside the gene matches: 3. The CDR3 loop spans 15 amino acids. The receptor's source is a man aged 18 to 30 in good health. Some clones in this sample may be carry-over from other donors' samples. Sequencing was done on a sample of memory CD4+ T cells from PBMCs. Regarding subset: CD45RA-negative fraction. The genes are TRBV19 and TRBJ2-3, with 11 bases identical to TRBD1. CDR3 DNA: TGTGCCAGTAGTCCTGGACAGGGGGCCACAGATACGCAGTATTTT. The encoded protein is CASSPGQGATDTQYF.